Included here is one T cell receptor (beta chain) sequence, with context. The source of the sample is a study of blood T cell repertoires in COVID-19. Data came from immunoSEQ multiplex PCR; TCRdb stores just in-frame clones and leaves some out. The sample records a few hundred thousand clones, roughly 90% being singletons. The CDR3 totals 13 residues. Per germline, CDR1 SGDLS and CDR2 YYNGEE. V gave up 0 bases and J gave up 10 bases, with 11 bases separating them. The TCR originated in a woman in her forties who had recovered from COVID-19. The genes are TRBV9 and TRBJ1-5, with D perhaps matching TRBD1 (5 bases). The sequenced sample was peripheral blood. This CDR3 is CASSVGQTHPQHF. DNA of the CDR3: TGTGCCAGCAGCGTAGGACAGACCCATCCCCAGCATTTT.